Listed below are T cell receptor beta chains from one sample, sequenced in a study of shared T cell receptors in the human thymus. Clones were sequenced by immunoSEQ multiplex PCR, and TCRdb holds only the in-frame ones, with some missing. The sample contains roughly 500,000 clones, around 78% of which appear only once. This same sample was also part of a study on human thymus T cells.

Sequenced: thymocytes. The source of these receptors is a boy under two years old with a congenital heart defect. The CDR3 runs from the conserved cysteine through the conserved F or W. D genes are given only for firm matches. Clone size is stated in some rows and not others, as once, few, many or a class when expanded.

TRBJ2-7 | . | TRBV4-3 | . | TGCGCCAGCAGCCAAGATAGAGGCTACGCCTACCCCTCCTACGAGCAGTACTTC | CASSQDRGYAYPSYEQYF
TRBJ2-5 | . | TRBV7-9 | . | TGTGCCAGCAGCCGGTCGACAGGGAGGGAGACCCAGTACTTC | CASSRSTGRETQYF
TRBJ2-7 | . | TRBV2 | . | TGTGCCAGCAGTGAAGATAGATCAGGGTTGGGCTCCTACGAGCAGTACTTC | CASSEDRSGLGSYEQYF
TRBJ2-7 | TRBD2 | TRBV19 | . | TGTGCCAGTAGTAAACTAGCGGCGCCCTCCGAGCAGTACTTC | CASSKLAAPSEQYF
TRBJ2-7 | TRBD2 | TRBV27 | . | TGTGCCAGCGCACCCACTAGCGCTGGCTACGAGCAGTACTTC | CASAPTSAGYEQYF
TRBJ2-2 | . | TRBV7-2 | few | TGTGCCAGCAGCTTAATCCCCCCGTGGCGGGTAGCGAACACCGGGGAGCTGTTTTTT | CASSLIPPWRVANTGELFF
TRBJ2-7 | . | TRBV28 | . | TGTGCCAGCAGGAGAGGTCCCTACGAGCAGTACTTC | CASRRGPYEQYF
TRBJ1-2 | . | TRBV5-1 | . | TGCGCCAGCAGCCTGGGGGCGAGAGGCTACACCTTC | CASSLGARGYTF
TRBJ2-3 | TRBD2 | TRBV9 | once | TGTGCCAGCAGCGTAATCTCCCTAGCGGGAGTGTCGACAGATACGCAGTATTTT | CASSVISLAGVSTDTQYF
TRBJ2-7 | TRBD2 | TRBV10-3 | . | TGTGCCATCAGTGAGTCACGGAGACTAGCGGGAGATCGGGTCTCCTACGAGCAGTACTTC | CAISESRRLAGDRVSYEQYF
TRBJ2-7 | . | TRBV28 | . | TGTGCCAGCAGTTTATCCAACAGGGCCCCGGGGGAGCAGTACTTC | CASSLSNRAPGEQYF
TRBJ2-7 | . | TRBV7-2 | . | TGTGCCAGCAGCTTACGGGACTACGAGCAGTACTTC | CASSLRDYEQYF
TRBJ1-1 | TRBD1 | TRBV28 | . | TGTGCCAGCAGTCTTCACAGGGGGCGGATGAACACTGAAGCTTTCTTT | CASSLHRGRMNTEAFF
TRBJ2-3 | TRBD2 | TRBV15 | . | TGTGCCACCAGCAGAGATCGGATGAGGGAGGGTAACACAGATACGCAGTATTTT | CATSRDRMREGNTDTQYF
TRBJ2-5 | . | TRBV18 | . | TGTGCCAGCTCACCGACAGTGAGTCGGGAGACCCAGTACTTC | CASSPTVSRETQYF
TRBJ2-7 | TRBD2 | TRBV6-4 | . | TGTGCCAGCAGTGAGACTAGCGGGGGGAGCTACGAGCAGTACTTC | CASSETSGGSYEQYF
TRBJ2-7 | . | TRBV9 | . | TGTGCCAGCAGCGTAGGGAGGGGACGCCGACCCCACGAGCAGTACTTC | CASSVGRGRRPHEQYF
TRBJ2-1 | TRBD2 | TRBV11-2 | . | TGTGCCAGCAGCACAAGTAGCGGGGCATACAATGAGCAGTTCTTC | CASSTSSGAYNEQFF
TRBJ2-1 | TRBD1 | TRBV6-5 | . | TGTGCCAGCAGTTACCGAGACAGGGGACGGAACAATGAGCAGTTCTTC | CASSYRDRGRNNEQFF
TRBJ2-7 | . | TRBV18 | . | TGTGCCAGCTCACCACCGGGGCTAGCGCAAAGTTACGAGCAGTACTTC | CASSPPGLAQSYEQYF
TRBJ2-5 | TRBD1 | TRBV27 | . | TGTGCCAGCAGTCCTGGGGAGATGGGACAGGGGGAAGAGACCCAGTACTTC | CASSPGEMGQGEETQYF
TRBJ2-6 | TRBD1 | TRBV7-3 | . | TGTGCCAGCGGACAGGGGGCTGGGGCCAACGTCCTGACTTTC | CASGQGAGANVLTF
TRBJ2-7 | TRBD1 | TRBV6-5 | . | TGTGCCAGCACCAGACCGGGACAGCCCTACGAGCAGTACTTC | CASTRPGQPYEQYF
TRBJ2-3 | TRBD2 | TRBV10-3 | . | TGTGCCATCAGCACCGGGACTAGCGGGAGTGGGGCTACGCAGTATTTT | CAISTGTSGSGATQYF
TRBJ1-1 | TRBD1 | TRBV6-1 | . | TGTGCCAGCAGTGAGGGACAGTATCACACTGAAGCTTTCTTT | CASSEGQYHTEAFF
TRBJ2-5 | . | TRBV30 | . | TGTGCCTGGAACCCGGACTCCCGCGGGGAGACCCAGTACTTC | CAWNPDSRGETQYF
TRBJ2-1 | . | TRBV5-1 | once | TGCGCCAGCAGCGGCGGACAGATCAATGAGCAGTTCTTC | CASSGGQINEQFF
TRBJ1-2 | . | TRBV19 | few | TGTGCCAGTAGTATATATTCACGCGTTGGGCGTGGCTACACCTTC | CASSIYSRVGRGYTF
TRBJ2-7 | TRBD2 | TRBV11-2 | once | TGTGCCAGCAGCTTATCGACTAGCGGGAGGGCCCACGAGCAGTACTTC | CASSLSTSGRAHEQYF
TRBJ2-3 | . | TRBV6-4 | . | TGTGCCAGCCAAGCGTTTGCGCAGTATTTT | CASQAFAQYF
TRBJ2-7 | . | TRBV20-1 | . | TGCAGCCCCCAGGGTGGCTACGAGCAGTACTTC | CSPQGGYEQYF
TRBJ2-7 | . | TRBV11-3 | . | TGTGCCAGCAGCTTAGGCCAGGGGAGCGGTGAGCAGTACTTC | CASSLGQGSGEQYF
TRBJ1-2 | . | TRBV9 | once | TGTGCCAGCAGCGCCGCGACAGACGGCTACACCTTC | CASSAATDGYTF
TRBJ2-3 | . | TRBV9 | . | TGTGCCAGCAGCGGTCAGCGGCCCGCAGGGGCAGATACGCAGTATTTT | CASSGQRPAGADTQYF
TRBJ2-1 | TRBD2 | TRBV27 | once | TGTGCCAGCAGGGGATGGGGCGGGAGGGCCTACAATGAGCAGTTCTTC | CASRGWGGRAYNEQFF
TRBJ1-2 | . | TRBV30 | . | TGTGCCTACCCCCGGGACACCCAGTGGGGCTACACCTTC | CAYPRDTQWGYTF
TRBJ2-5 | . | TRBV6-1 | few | TGTGCCAGCAGTGAAGTTGGGCAGGCAATGTACCAAGAGACCCAGTACTTC | CASSEVGQAMYQETQYF
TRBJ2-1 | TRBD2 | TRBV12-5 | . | TGTGCTAGTGGCGCAGGGACTAGCGGGAGGCAGAGCTCCTACAATGAGCAGTTCTTC | CASGAGTSGRQSSYNEQFF
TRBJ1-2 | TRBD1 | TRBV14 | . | TGTGCCAGCAGCTCTTCGACAGGGGACTATGGCTACACCTTC | CASSSSTGDYGYTF
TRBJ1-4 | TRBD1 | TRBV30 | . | TGTGCCTGCCCGGGACAGGGGGCGGGTGGTGAAAAACTGTTTTTT | CACPGQGAGGEKLFF
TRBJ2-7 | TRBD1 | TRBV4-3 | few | TGCGCCGTGGGGACAGGGGGCGACGAGCAGTACTTC | CAVGTGGDEQYF
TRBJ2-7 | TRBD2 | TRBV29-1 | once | TGCAGCGTTGATAACGGGTGGGAGGGGTTATACGAGCAGTACTTC | CSVDNGWEGLYEQYF
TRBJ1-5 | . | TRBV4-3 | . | TGCGCCAGCAGCCAAGATGCTGCGGAACAGCCCCAGCATTTT | CASSQDAAEQPQHF
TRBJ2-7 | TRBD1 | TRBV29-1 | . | TGCAGCGTGGCACAAAGGACAGGGGCCCTCAGCGAGCAGTACTTC | CSVAQRTGALSEQYF
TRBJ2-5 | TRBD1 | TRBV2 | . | TGTGCCAGCAGGCCCGTAGGACAGGGGTGGGAGACCCAGTACTTC | CASRPVGQGWETQYF
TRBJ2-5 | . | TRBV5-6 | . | TGTGCCAGCAGCTTGGTAGAGGAGACCCAGTACTTC | CASSLVEETQYF
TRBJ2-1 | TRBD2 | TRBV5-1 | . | TGCGCCAGCAGCACGGTAGCGGGAGGGCCAATAATGAATGAGCAGTTCTTC | CASSTVAGGPIMNEQFF
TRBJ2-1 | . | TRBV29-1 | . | TGCAGCGTCGGCCTGGGGGCTCACAGCGGTGAGCAGTTCTTC | CSVGLGAHSGEQFF